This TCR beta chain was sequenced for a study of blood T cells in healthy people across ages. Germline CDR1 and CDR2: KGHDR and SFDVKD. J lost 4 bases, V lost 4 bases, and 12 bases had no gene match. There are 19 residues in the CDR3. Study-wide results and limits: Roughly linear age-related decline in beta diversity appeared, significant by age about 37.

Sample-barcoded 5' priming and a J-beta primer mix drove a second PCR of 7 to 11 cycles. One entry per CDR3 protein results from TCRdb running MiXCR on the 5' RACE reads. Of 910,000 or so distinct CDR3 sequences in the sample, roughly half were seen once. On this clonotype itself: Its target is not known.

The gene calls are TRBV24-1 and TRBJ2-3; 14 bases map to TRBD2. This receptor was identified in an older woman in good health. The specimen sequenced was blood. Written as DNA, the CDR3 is TGTGCCACCAGTGACAATACCGGGACTAGCGGGAGAGGGGCAGATACGCAGTATTTT. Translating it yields CATSDNTGTSGRGADTQYF.